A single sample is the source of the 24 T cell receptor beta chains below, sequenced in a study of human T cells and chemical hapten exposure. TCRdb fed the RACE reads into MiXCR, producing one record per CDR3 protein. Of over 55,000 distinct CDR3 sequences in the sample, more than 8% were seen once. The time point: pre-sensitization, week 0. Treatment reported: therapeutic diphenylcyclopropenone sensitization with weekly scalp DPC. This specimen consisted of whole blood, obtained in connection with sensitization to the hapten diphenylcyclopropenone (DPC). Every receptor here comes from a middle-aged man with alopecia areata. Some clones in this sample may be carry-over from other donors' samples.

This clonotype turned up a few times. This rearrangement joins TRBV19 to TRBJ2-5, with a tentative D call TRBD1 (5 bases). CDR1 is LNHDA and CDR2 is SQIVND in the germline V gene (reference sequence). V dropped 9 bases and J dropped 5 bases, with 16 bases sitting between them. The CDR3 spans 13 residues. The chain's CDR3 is CASRDPRMETQYF. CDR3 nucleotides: TGTGCCAGCAGGGATCCCCGAATGGAGACCCAGTACTTC.

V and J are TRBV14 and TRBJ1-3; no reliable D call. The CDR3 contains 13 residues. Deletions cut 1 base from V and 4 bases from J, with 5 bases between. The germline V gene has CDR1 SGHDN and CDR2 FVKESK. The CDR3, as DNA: TGTGCCAGCAGCCAAGGTGGAGGAAACACCATATATTTT. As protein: CASSQGGGNTIYF.

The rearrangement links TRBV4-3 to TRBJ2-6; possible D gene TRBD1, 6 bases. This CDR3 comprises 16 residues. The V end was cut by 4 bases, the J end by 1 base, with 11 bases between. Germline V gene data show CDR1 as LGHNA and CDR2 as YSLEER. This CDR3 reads CASSPGVGSGANVLTF. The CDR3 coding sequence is TGCGCCAGCAGCCCAGGGGTAGGGTCTGGGGCCAACGTCCTGACTTTC.

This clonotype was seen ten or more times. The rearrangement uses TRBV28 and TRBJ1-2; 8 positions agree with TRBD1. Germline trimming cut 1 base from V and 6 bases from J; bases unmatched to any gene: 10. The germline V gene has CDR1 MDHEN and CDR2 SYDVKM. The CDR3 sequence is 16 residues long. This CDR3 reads CASSLFTGGDFNGYTF. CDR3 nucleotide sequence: TGTGCCAGCAGTTTATTCACAGGGGGTGATTTTAATGGCTACACCTTC.

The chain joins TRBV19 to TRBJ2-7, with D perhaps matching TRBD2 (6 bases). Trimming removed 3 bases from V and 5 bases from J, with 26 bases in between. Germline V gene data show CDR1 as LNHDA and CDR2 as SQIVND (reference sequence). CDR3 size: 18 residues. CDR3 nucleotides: TGTGCCAGTAGTATGTTCGCCTCAGGAGGGACCGCTTATAACGAGCAGTACTTC. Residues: CASSMFASGGTAYNEQYF.

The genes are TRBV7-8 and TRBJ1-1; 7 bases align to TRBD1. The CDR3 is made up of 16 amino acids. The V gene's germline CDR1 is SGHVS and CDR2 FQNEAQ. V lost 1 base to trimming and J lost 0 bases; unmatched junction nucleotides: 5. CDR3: CASSLVVGTVNTEAFF. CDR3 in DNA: TGTGCCAGCAGCTTAGTGGTGGGGACAGTGAACACTGAAGCTTTCTTT.

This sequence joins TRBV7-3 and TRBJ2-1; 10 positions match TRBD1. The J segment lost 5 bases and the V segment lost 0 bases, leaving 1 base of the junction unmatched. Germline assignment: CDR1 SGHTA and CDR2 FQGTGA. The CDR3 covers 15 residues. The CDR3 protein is CASSLTGQGNNEQFF. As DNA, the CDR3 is TGTGCCAGCAGCTTAACGGGACAGGGGAACAATGAGCAGTTCTTC.

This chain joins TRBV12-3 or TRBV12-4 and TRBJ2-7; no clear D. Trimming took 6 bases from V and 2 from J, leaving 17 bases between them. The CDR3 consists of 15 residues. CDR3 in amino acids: CASSPFGLRAYEQYF. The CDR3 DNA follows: TGTGCCAGCAGCCCTTTTGGGCTACGGGCCTACGAGCAGTACTTC.

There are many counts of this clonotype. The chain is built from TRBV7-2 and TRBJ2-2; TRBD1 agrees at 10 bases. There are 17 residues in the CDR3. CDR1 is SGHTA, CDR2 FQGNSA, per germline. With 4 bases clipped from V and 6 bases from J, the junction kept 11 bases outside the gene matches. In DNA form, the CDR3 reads TGTGCCAGCAGCTCCGGGACAGGGGTCTTTCGAGCCGGGGAGCTGTTTTTT. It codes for CASSSGTGVFRAGELFF.

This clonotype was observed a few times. The CDR3 sequence is CASSSSPAGGTDTQYF. In nucleotides, the CDR3 is TGCGCCAGCAGCTCTTCCCCCGCGGGAGGGACAGATACGCAGTATTTT. V is TRBV5-1 and J is TRBJ2-3; 9 nucleotides line up with TRBD2. After removal of 3 bases from V and 3 bases from J, the junction contained 8 bases not matched to a gene. Per the germline V gene, CDR1 is SGHRS and CDR2 is YFSETQ. The CDR3 length is 16 residues. Combining the CDR3 with reference TRBV5-1 and TRBJ2-3 gives the whole variable domain KAGVTQTPRYLIKTRGQQVTLSCSPISGHRSVSWYQQTPGQGLQFLFEYFSETQRNKGNFPGRFSGRQFSNSRSEMNVSTLELGDSALYLCASSSSPAGGTDTQYFGPGTRLTVL.

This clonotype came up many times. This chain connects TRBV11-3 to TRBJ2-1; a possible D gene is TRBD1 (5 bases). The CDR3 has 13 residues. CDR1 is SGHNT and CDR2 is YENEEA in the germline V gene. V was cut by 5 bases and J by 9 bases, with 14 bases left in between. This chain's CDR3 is CASSAQGTVEQFF. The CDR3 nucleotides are TGTGCCAGCAGCGCTCAGGGTACAGTTGAGCAGTTCTTC.

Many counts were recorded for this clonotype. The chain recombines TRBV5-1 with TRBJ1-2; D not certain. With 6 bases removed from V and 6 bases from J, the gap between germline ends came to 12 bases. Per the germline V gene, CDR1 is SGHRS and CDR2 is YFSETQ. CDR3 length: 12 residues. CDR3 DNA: TGCGCCAGCAACGGTGACGGAAATGGCTACACCTTC. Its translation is CASNGDGNGYTF.

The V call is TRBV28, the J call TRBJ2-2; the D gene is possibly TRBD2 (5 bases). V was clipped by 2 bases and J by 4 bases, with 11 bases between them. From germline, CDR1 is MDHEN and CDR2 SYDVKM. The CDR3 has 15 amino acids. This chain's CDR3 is CASSLMGVGTGELFF. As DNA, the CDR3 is TGTGCCAGCAGTTTAATGGGAGTTGGCACCGGGGAGCTGTTTTTT.

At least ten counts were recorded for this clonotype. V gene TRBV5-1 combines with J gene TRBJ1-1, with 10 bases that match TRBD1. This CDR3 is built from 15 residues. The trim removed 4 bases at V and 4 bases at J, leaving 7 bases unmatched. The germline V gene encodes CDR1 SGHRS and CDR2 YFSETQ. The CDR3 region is CASSRLTGGVTEAFF. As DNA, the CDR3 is TGCGCCAGCAGCCGGCTGACAGGGGGCGTCACTGAAGCTTTCTTT.

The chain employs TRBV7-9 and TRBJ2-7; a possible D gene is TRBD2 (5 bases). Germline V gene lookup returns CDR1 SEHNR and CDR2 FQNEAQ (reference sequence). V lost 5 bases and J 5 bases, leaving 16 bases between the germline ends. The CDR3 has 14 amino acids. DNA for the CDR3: TGTGCCAGCAGCCCCATTGGGAGTTTCCACGAGCAGTACTTC. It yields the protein CASSPIGSFHEQYF.

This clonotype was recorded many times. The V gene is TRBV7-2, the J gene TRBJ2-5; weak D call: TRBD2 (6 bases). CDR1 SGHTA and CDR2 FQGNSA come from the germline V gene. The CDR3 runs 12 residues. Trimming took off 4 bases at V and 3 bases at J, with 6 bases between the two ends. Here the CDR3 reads CASSSGEETQYF. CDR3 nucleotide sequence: TGTGCCAGCAGCTCGGGAGAAGAGACCCAGTACTTC.

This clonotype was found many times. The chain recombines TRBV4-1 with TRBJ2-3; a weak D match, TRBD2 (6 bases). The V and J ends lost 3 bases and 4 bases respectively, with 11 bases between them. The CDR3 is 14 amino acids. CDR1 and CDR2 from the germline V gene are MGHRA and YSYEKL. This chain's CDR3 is CASSQRLGPDTQYF. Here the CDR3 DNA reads TGCGCCAGCAGCCAGCGACTAGGGCCAGATACGCAGTATTTT.

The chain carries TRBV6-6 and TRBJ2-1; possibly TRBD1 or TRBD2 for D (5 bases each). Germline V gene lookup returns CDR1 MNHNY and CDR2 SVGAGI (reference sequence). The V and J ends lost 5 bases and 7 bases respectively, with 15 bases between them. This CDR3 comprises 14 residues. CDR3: CASSPSGTLNEQFF. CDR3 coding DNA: TGTGCCAGCAGTCCCTCGGGGACGTTGAATGAGCAGTTCTTC.

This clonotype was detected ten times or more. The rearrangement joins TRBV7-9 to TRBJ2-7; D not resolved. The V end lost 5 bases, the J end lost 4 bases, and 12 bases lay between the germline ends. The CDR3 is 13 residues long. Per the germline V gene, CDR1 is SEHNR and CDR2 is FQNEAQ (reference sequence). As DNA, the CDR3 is TGTGCCAGCAGCCTCCCCGCACGATACGAGCAGTACTTC. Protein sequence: CASSLPARYEQYF.

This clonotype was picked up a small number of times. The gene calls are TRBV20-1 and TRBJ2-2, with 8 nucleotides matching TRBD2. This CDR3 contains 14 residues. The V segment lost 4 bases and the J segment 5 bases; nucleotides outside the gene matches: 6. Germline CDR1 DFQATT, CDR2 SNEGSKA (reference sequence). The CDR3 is CSATGLAGTGELFF. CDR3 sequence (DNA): TGCAGTGCTACCGGACTAGCCGGGACCGGGGAGCTGTTTTTT.

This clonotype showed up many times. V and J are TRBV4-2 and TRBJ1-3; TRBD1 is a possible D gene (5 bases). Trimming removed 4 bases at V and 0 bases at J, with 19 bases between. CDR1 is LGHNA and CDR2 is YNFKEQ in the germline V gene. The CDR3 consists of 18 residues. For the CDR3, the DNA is TGTGCCAGCAGCCCGAGGCTCCCTCAGGGCCGCTCTGGAAACACCATATATTTT. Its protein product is CASSPRLPQGRSGNTIYF.

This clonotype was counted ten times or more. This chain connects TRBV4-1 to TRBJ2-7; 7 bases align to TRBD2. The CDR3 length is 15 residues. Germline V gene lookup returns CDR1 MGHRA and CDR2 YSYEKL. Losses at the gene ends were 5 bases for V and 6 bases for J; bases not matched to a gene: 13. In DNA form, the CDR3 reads TGCGCCAGCAGCTCCCCCGGGACTAACTCTCGCGAGCAGTACTTC. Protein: CASSSPGTNSREQYF.

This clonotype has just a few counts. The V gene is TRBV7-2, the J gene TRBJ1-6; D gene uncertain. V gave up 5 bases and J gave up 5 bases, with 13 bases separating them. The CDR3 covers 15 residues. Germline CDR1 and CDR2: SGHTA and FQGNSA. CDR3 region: CASSPPGFNNSPLHF. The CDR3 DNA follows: TGTGCCAGCAGCCCGCCCGGATTTAATAATTCACCCCTCCACTTT.

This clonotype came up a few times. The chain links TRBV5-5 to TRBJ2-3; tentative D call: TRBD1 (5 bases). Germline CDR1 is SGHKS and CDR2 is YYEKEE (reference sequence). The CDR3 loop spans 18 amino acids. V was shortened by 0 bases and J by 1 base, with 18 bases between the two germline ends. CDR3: CASSLVTGQGSRTDTQYF. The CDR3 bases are TGTGCCAGCAGCTTGGTAACCGGTCAGGGTAGTCGCACAGATACGCAGTATTTT.